The 27 T cell receptor beta chains reported below all come from one sample, sequenced in a study of blood T cell repertoires in COVID-19. Measured with immunoSEQ multiplex PCR; TCRdb has only the in-frame clones, and not every one. The top ten clones hold 59% of a sample with 35,000 to 50,000 clones, around 84% of them seen once. Sequencing was performed on peripheral blood. The receptor set was obtained from an older man with acute or convalescent COVID-19.

The J gene is TRBJ1-6, the V gene TRBV7-8; TRBD1 might be the D (6 bases). From germline, CDR1 is SGHVS and CDR2 FQNEAQ. The CDR3 has 15 amino acids. Trimming cost V 5 bases and J 5 bases, with 13 bases left between them. CDR3 region: CASSQQGYDNSPLHF. In DNA, the CDR3 is TGTGCCAGCAGCCAACAGGGTTATGATAATTCACCCCTCCACTTT. Full variable domain (missing parts from reference TRBV7-8 and TRBJ1-6): GAGVSQSPRYKVAKRGQDVALRCDPISGHVSLFWYQQALGQGPEFLTYFQNEAQLDKSGLPSDRFFAERPEGSVSTLKIQRTQQEDSAVYLCASSQQGYDNSPLHFGNGTRLTVT.

This clone was seen just once. This chain joins TRBV11-3 and TRBJ2-2; D gene uncertain. V was cut by 1 base and J by 4 bases, with 7 bases left in between. The CDR3 sequence is 14 residues long. Germline V gene lookup returns CDR1 SGHNT and CDR2 YENEEA. CDR3 DNA sequence: TGTGCCAGCAGCTTAGTTTCGGGCACCGGGGAGCTGTTTTTT. Translating it yields CASSLVSGTGELFF.

The chain uses TRBV7-2 and TRBJ1-6; D might be TRBD1 (5 bases). Germline values: CDR1 SGHTA, CDR2 FQGNSA. Trimming stripped 1 base from V and 8 bases from J, with 12 bases between. The CDR3 has 15 residues. CDR3 region: CASSLGPGSYSPLHF. CDR3 sequence (DNA): TGTGCCAGCAGCTTAGGGCCAGGGTCTTATTCACCCCTCCACTTT.

The chain carries TRBV9 and TRBJ2-7; 7 bases are shared with TRBD2. With V trimmed by 5 bases and J by 6 bases, 11 bases remained unmatched. The germline CDR1 and CDR2 sequences are SGDLS and YYNGEE. The CDR3 length is 14 residues. The CDR3 DNA sequence: TGTGCCAGCAGTAAGCGGAGGGAGGGTCGCGAGCAGTACTTC. It translates to CASSKRREGREQYF.

The chain has TRBV6-4 and TRBJ2-2; no firm D call. Germline lookup yields CDR1 MRHNA and CDR2 SNTAGT. V was clipped by 2 bases and J by 5 bases, with 9 bases between them. The CDR3 covers 14 residues. The chain's CDR3 is CASSDAGRTGELFF. The CDR3, as DNA: TGTGCCAGCAGTGACGCCGGTAGAACCGGGGAGCTGTTTTTT.

The CDR3 reads CASSYRQGEGTNEKLFF. CDR3 nucleotide sequence: TGTGCCAGCAGCTACCGACAGGGAGAGGGGACTAATGAAAAACTGTTTTTT. The chain combines TRBV9 with TRBJ1-4; 7 bases fit TRBD1. V shed 4 bases, J shed 2 bases, and the junction held 11 bases outside the gene matches. CDR3 length: 17 amino acids. The germline CDR1 and CDR2 sequences are SGDLS and YYNGEE.

This sequence joins TRBV4-2 and TRBJ2-1; 8 bases fit TRBD2. This CDR3 spans 16 amino acids. The V and J ends lost 2 bases and 5 bases, in that order; junction bases with no gene match: 8. Looked up from germline, CDR1 is LGHNA and CDR2 is YNFKEQ. This CDR3 reads CASSQMRLAPNNEQFF. The CDR3, as DNA: TGTGCCAGCAGCCAAATGAGACTAGCGCCGAACAATGAGCAGTTCTTC.

The chain's CDR3 is CASSLDPGGSNEQFF. The DNA for the CDR3 is TGTGCCAGCAGCTTGGATCCCGGGGGGTCCAATGAGCAGTTCTTC. The V and J genes are TRBV7-3 and TRBJ2-1; 7 bases match TRBD2. The CDR3 covers 15 residues. CDR1 SGHTA and CDR2 FQGTGA come from the germline V gene. The ends lost 3 bases at V and 6 bases at J; junction bases unmatched: 8.

The V gene is TRBV2, the J gene TRBJ2-1, with 13 bases identical to TRBD2. Trimming removed 3 bases from V and 4 bases from J; junction bases left unmatched: 0. CDR3 size: 15 residues. Germline CDR1 and CDR2: SNHLY and FYNNEI. The CDR3 coding sequence is TGTGCCAGCAGTGAGACTAGCGGGGGGTACAATGAGCAGTTCTTC. Translated, it gives CASSETSGGYNEQFF.

The rearrangement uses TRBV19 and TRBJ1-5, with 9 bases lining up with TRBD1. In germline, CDR1 is LNHDA, CDR2 SQIVND (reference sequence). The V and J ends lost 5 bases and 4 bases, in that order; junction bases with no gene match: 6. The CDR3 runs to 15 residues. CDR3 DNA sequence: TGTGCCAGTAGTTCCGGGACAGGGTCGAATCAGCCCCAGCATTTT. It is translated as CASSSGTGSNQPQHF.

The chain employs TRBV3-1 (or the pseudogene TRBV3-2) and TRBJ1-4; TRBD1 matches 8 bases. The CDR3 runs to 16 residues. Germline CDR1 and CDR2: LGHDT and YNNKEL (reference sequence). Unmatched junction bases numbered 7, after V lost 0 bases and J lost 7 bases. CDR3 protein: CASSQDQTGVREKLFF. CDR3 in DNA: TGTGCCAGCAGCCAAGACCAGACAGGGGTTCGTGAAAAACTGTTTTTT.

The chain has TRBV19 and TRBJ1-2; 8 nucleotides align to TRBD1. The germline gives CDR1 LNHDA, CDR2 SQIVND (reference sequence). V was clipped by 0 bases and J by 6 bases; unmatched bases: 6. This CDR3 has 15 amino acids. The CDR3 nucleotides read TGTGCCAGTAGTATAGATCTTGACAGGGGTCATGGCTACACCTTC. Amino acid sequence: CASSIDLDRGHGYTF.

This clone was detected many times. This chain joins TRBV5-4 and TRBJ2-2, with unresolved D. With 1 base removed from V and 1 base from J, the gap between germline ends came to 8 bases. Germline values: CDR1 SGHNT, CDR2 YYREEE (reference sequence). This CDR3 region has 15 residues. The CDR3 protein is CASSLKELNTGELFF. CDR3 in DNA: TGTGCCAGCAGCTTGAAGGAGTTGAACACCGGGGAGCTGTTTTTT.

The chain is built from TRBV5-1 and TRBJ1-1; 9 positions agree with TRBD1. J was trimmed by 4 bases and V by 7 bases; bases with no gene match: 5. The CDR3 covers 13 residues. Per germline, CDR1 SGHRS and CDR2 YFSETQ. CDR3 nucleotide sequence: TGCGCCAGCGGGGACAGGGTCGGCACTGAAGCTTTCTTT. Protein: CASGDRVGTEAFF. Combining the CDR3 with reference TRBV5-1 and TRBJ1-1 gives the whole variable domain KAGVTQTPRYLIKTRGQQVTLSCSPISGHRSVSWYQQTPGQGLQFLFEYFSETQRNKGNFPGRFSGRQFSNSRSEMNVSTLELGDSALYLCASGDRVGTEAFFGQGTRLTVV.

The rearrangement uses TRBV18 and TRBJ1-3; no firm D call. V was cut by 3 bases and J by 0 bases, with 12 bases left in between. CDR1 KGHSH and CDR2 LQKENI come from the germline V gene. The CDR3 length is 16 residues. The CDR3 bases are TGTGCCAGCTCACCTCGTGCGGCAAGCTCTGGAAACACCATATATTTT. Protein sequence: CASSPRAASSGNTIYF.

The chain employs TRBV12-5 and TRBJ2-2, with no clear D. Trimming took 8 bases from V and 1 from J, leaving 5 bases between them. The germline CDR1 and CDR2 sequences are LGHNT and FRNRAP. The CDR3 is made up of 12 amino acids. The CDR3 coding sequence is TGTGCTAGTTCAGGGAACACCGGGGAGCTGTTTTTT. Protein sequence: CASSGNTGELFF. Full variable domain (remainder filled in from reference TRBV12-5 and TRBJ2-2): DARVTQTPRHKVTEMGQEVTMRCQPILGHNTVFWYRQTMMQGLELLAYFRNRAPLDDSGMPKDRFSAEMPDATLATLKIQPSEPRDSAVYFCASSGNTGELFFGEGSRLTVL.

The gene calls are TRBV7-9 and TRBJ1-1, with a tentative D call TRBD1 (5 bases). Germline values: CDR1 SEHNR, CDR2 FQNEAQ (reference sequence). The CDR3 has 14 amino acids. The V gene lost 2 bases and the J gene lost 0 bases, with 7 bases spanning the gap. DNA for the CDR3: TGTGCCAGCAGCTTACAGGGTTTGAACACTGAAGCTTTCTTT. It is translated as CASSLQGLNTEAFF.

The J gene is TRBJ1-3, the V gene TRBV11-2; D ambiguous. The V end lost 3 bases, the J end lost 4 bases, and 4 bases lay between the germline ends. Per the germline V gene, CDR1 is SGHAT and CDR2 is FQNNGV. The CDR3 is 12 residues long. The CDR3 loop reads CASSFGGNTIYF. The CDR3 bases are TGTGCCAGCAGCTTCGGGGGAAACACCATATATTTT.

The chain carries TRBV28 and TRBJ2-3; D perhaps matches TRBD1 (6 bases). The V end was cut by 10 bases, the J end by 6 bases, with 14 bases between. The CDR3 covers 12 residues. CDR1 and CDR2 (germline): MDHEN, SYDVKM. Here the CDR3 DNA reads TGTGCCATCCTTACAAGGGGGGATACGCAGTATTTT. Translated: CAILTRGDTQYF.

CDR3 bases: TGTGCCATCCGACAGGGGGCGCCGGGGGAGACCCAGTACTTC. Protein product: CAIRQGAPGETQYF. The rearrangement uses TRBV10-3 and TRBJ2-5; 10 nucleotides agree with TRBD1. Germline loops: CDR1 ENHRY, CDR2 SYGVKD. The V segment lost 8 bases and the J segment 5 bases; nucleotides outside the gene matches: 8. The CDR3 covers 14 residues.

This rearrangement joins TRBV18 to TRBJ1-4; 7 bases align to TRBD1. The CDR3 contains 16 residues. CDR1 and CDR2 (germline): KGHSH, LQKENI. Trimming removed 2 bases from V and 7 bases from J; junction bases left unmatched: 10. The CDR3 reads CASSPIQGGGSEKLFF. CDR3 nucleotides: TGTGCCAGCTCACCAATCCAGGGGGGCGGTAGTGAAAAACTGTTTTTT.

V is TRBV19 and J is TRBJ2-3; 7 bases are a match to TRBD2. Trimming cost V 5 bases and J 6 bases; bases outside gene matches: 8. Germline CDR1 LNHDA, CDR2 SQIVND (reference sequence). The CDR3 loop spans 14 amino acids. CDR3 DNA: TGTGCCAGTAGTGATACTCTCGGGGGGGATACGCAGTATTTT. Encoded protein: CASSDTLGGDTQYF.

On this clone: The identical CDR3 is also encoded by other nucleotide sequences in the sample. This chain uses TRBV6-2 or TRBV6-3 with TRBJ1-5; D unresolved. Per the germline V gene, CDR1 is MNHEY and CDR2 is SVGEGT. V lost 0 bases and J 2 bases, leaving 5 bases between the germline ends. The CDR3 consists of 14 residues. This CDR3 is CASSYSGGNQPQHF. CDR3 nucleotide sequence: TGTGCCAGCAGTTACTCAGGAGGCAATCAGCCCCAGCATTTT.

The chain has TRBV6-5 and TRBJ1-1, with D unclear. This CDR3 is built from 15 residues. Trimming removed 4 bases at V and 3 bases at J, with 15 bases between. Germline V gene data show CDR1 as MNHEY and CDR2 as SVGAGI. Here the CDR3 DNA reads TGTGCCAGCAGTTTCTGGAGGGAAGGTGACACTGAAGCTTTCTTT. Its protein product is CASSFWREGDTEAFF.

This chain joins TRBV3-1 (or the pseudogene TRBV3-2) and TRBJ2-5; the D gene is possibly TRBD2 (7 bases). The germline V and J ends were trimmed by 4 bases and 5 bases, with 17 bases remaining between them. CDR1 and CDR2 (germline): LGHDT, YNNKEL (reference sequence). The CDR3 length is 15 residues. CDR3 nucleotide sequence: TGTGCCAGCAGCCCCATAGGGGGGGCCGGTGAGACCCAGTACTTC. Protein: CASSPIGGAGETQYF.

The chain carries TRBV6-5 and TRBJ1-2; TRBD1 agrees at 7 bases. The V and J ends lost 6 bases and 0 bases, in that order; junction bases with no gene match: 4. The germline CDR1 and CDR2 sequences are MNHEY and SVGAGI. This CDR3 has 14 amino acids. Here the CDR3 DNA reads TGTGCCAGCAGCCGGACAGGTTCTAACTATGGCTACACCTTC. Translating gives CASSRTGSNYGYTF.

CDR3 residues: CASSLNRGNTEAFF. CDR3 bases: TGTGCCAGCAGTTTAAACAGGGGGAACACTGAAGCTTTCTTT. The chain couples TRBV28 to TRBJ1-1, with 7 bases identical to TRBD1. The CDR3 has 14 residues. In germline, CDR1 is MDHEN, CDR2 SYDVKM. V lost 2 bases to trimming and J lost 1 base; unmatched junction nucleotides: 1. The full variable domain, its missing parts supplied by reference TRBV28 and TRBJ1-1, is DVKVTQSSRYLVKRTGEKVFLECVQDMDHENMFWYRQDPGLGLRLIYFSYDVKMKEKGDIPEGYSVSREKKERFSLILESASTNQTSMYLCASSLNRGNTEAFFGQGTRLTVV.